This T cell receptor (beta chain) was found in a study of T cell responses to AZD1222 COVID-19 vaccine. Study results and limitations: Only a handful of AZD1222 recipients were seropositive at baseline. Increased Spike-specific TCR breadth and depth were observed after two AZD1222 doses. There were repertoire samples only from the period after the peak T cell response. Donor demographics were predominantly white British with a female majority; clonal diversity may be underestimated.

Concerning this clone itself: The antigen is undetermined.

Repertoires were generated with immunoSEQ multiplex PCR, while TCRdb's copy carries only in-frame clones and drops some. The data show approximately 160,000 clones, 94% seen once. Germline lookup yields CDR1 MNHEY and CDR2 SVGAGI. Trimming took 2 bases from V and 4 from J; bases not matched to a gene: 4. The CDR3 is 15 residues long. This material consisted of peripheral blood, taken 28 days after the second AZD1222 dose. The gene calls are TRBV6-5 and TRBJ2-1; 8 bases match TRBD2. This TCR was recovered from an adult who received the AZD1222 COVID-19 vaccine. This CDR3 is CASSYERGRYNEQFF. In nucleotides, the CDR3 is TGTGCCAGCAGTTACGAGCGGGGGAGGTACAATGAGCAGTTCTTC.